This paragraph reports one T cell receptor (beta chain). The CDR3 has 12 residues. CDR1 and CDR2 (germline): SGHNT, YYREEE (reference sequence). V was pared by 4 bases and J by 8 bases, with 4 bases of the junction left unmatched. The study ran its PCR with 60 Vbeta and 13 Jbeta primers. The repertoire was sequenced with immunoSEQ multiplex PCR; TCRdb's copy has only in-frame clones and lacks some. The sample includes 110,000 to 150,000 clones, 75% to 80% of them seen just once. These data originate in a study of cytomegalovirus exposure and HLA in healthy donors. This TCR was recovered from a woman aged 30 to 39 in good health and CMV-seronegative. The sample was PBMCs. This sequence joins TRBV5-4 and TRBJ1-1; 8 bases agree with TRBD1. The CDR3 sequence is CASSGQGQEAFF. The DNA of the CDR3 is TGTGCCAGCAGCGGACAGGGACAGGAAGCTTTCTTT.